These 17 T cell receptor beta chains were sequenced from one sample in a study of T cells in Graves' hyperthyroidism and ophthalmopathy (dated by TCRdb to between 2018 and 2021). Library generation was performed with multiplex PCR. For sequencing, an Illumina HiSeq 2000 was employed. The TCR beta CDR3 regions were amplified from the RNA transcripts. The TCR CDR3 was subjected to a first round of RT-PCR using the HTBI primer set and the Qiagen OneStep RT-PCR kit. Starting from the raw public reads, TCRdb applied fastp trimming at Q25, assembled clones with MiXCR and retained in-frame beta chains. Under each unique CDR3 protein, matching rows form one entry showing the most common genes and DNA. The sample table contains fewer than 350,000 distinct CDR3 sequences; only one count was recorded for 15% of them. The top ten constitute over 30% of the sample. The sequenced sample was blood. The receptors shown here come from a woman between 45 and 65 years old with Graves' hyperthyroidism that later progressed to Graves' ophthalmopathy.

This clonotype was observed many times. A much bigger clone sits one base away, suggesting this may be a read error. V usage is TRBV7-9 and J usage is TRBJ2-3; TRBD2 aligns across 8 bases. The V and J ends lost 5 bases and 3 bases, in that order; junction bases with no gene match: 4. CDR3 size: 14 residues. Germline CDR1 and CDR2: SEHNR and FQNEAQ (reference sequence). The CDR3: CASSPGLGTDTQYF. The CDR3 DNA reads TGTGCCAGCAGCCCGGGACTAGGGACAGATACGCAGTATTTT.

Concerning this clonotype itself: This may come from a read error, since a much larger clone is one base off. The J gene is TRBJ2-7, the V gene TRBV29-1; 12 bases align to TRBD1. The CDR3 covers 13 residues. V shed 4 bases and J 8 bases; nucleotides not matched to a gene: 6. CDR1 SQVTM and CDR2 ANQGSEA come from the germline V gene. The CDR3 loop reads CSVGWGQGAKQYF. DNA of the CDR3: TGCAGCGTTGGATGGGGACAGGGGGCCAAGCAGTACTTC.

This clonotype was seen repeatedly, ten times or more. The chain couples TRBV6-1 to TRBJ1-1, with D maybe TRBD1 (5 bases). V lost 6 bases and J 10 bases, leaving 24 bases between the germline ends. CDR3 size: 15 residues. The germline V gene encodes CDR1 MNHNS and CDR2 SASEGT. CDR3 loop: CASRRERRASTRAFF. CDR3 nucleotides: TGTGCCAGCAGGCGGGAACGCAGGGCCTCGACAAGAGCTTTCTTT.

This clonotype has more than one count but fewer than ten. This chain uses TRBV20-1 with TRBJ2-2, with 9 bases matching TRBD2. V shed 0 bases, J shed 3 bases, and the junction held 2 bases outside the gene matches. The CDR3 is 15 amino acids. Germline V lookup: CDR1 DFQATT, CDR2 SNEGSKA (reference sequence). CDR3 region: CSARDVAGDTGELFF. The CDR3 nucleotides are TGCAGTGCTAGAGATGTAGCGGGGGACACCGGGGAGCTGTTTTTT.

This clonotype was found once. The gene calls are TRBV20-1 and TRBJ2-7, with D unresolved. Germline V gives CDR1 DFQATT, CDR2 SNEGSKA (reference sequence). Trimming pared 0 bases from V and 7 bases from J, leaving 10 bases between. CDR3 length: 12 amino acids. CDR3 DNA sequence: TGCAGTGCTAGAGAGGCGGTAGTTGAGCAGTACTTC. Translating gives CSAREAVVEQYF.

Concerning this clonotype itself: The CDR3 ends on some other residue instead of the conserved phenylalanine or tryptophan, so this is likely a read error. The V gene is TRBV4-1, the J gene TRBJ1-2, with D perhaps TRBD1 (5 bases). The V end was cut by 0 bases, the J end by 4 bases, with 12 bases between. The CDR3 is 15 amino acids. CDR1 and CDR2 (germline): MGHRA, YSYEKL. CDR3 bases: TGCGCCAGCAGCCAAGATGAAAGTAGGGGCTATGGCTACACCCTC. It translates to CASSQDESRGYGYTL.

This clonotype was seen a handful of times. This rearrangement joins TRBV5-6 to TRBJ1-5; weak D call: TRBD1 (5 bases). The V and J ends lost 0 bases and 3 bases respectively, with 10 bases between them. Germline values: CDR1 SGHDT, CDR2 YYEEEE. The CDR3 contains 15 residues. In nucleotides, the CDR3 is TGTGCCAGCAGCTTGGATGGGGGGTACAATCAGCCCCAGCATTTT. Amino acids: CASSLDGGYNQPQHF.

There are many counts of this clonotype. As DNA, the CDR3 is TGTGCCAGCAGTCCCTTGACGGACCACCCAAGCTACACCTTC. It encodes CASSPLTDHPSYTF. The V call is TRBV6-1, the J call TRBJ1-2; the D is unclear. The V and J ends lost 5 bases and 9 bases respectively, with 19 bases between them. The CDR3 is 14 amino acids. Germline V gives CDR1 MNHNS, CDR2 SASEGT.

This clonotype was counted at least ten times. This chain connects TRBV15 to TRBJ1-2; TRBD1 matches 7 bases. CDR1 is LNHNV, CDR2 YYDKDF, per germline (reference sequence). J lost 9 bases, V lost 0 bases, and 7 bases had no gene match. The CDR3 covers 14 residues. CDR3 bases: TGTGCCACCAGCAGAGATCGTGACAGGGCGAGCTACACCTTC. Encoded protein: CATSRDRDRASYTF.

This clonotype was seen a handful of times. At one end the junction does not follow the germline gene, possibly because of a read error. The CDR3 DNA is TGTGCCTGGAGTGTGAGCGGCGGACCCTACGAGCGGTACTTC. Translation: CAWSVSGGPYERYF. The chain links TRBV30 to TRBJ2-7, with D tentatively TRBD2 (5 bases). Germline V gene data show CDR1 as GTSNPN and CDR2 as SVGIG (reference sequence). This CDR3 is built from 14 residues.

Ten or more counts support this clonotype. The V gene is TRBV12-3 or TRBV12-4, the J gene TRBJ2-7; D gene ambiguous. The ends were cut back, 6 bases at V and 3 bases at J, with 12 bases in the middle. This CDR3 comprises 13 residues. CDR3 bases: TGTGCCAGCAGCCCCCCGGGCTTCTACGAGCAGTACTTC. Its protein product is CASSPPGFYEQYF.

This clonotype was recorded many times. The V and J genes are TRBV27 and TRBJ2-7; D not certain. V lost 6 bases and J lost 0, with 6 bases in between. CDR1 is MNHEY and CDR2 is SMNVEV in the germline V gene (reference sequence). The CDR3 totals 12 residues. The CDR3 DNA follows: TGTGCCAGCAGGTCCCGCTCCTACGAGCAGTACTTC. It translates to CASRSRSYEQYF.

There are many counts of this clonotype. J is TRBJ2-3 and V is TRBV7-2; no reliable D call. The ends were cut back, 4 bases at V and 6 bases at J, with 11 bases in the middle. CDR3 length: 13 residues. The germline V gene has CDR1 SGHTA and CDR2 FQGNSA. Here the CDR3 DNA reads TGTGCCAGCAGCTCACAGAGAGACGATACGCAGTATTTT. Its protein product is CASSSQRDDTQYF.

This clonotype was counted many times. J is TRBJ1-1 and V is TRBV5-4; D unresolved. Germline V gene data show CDR1 as SGHNT and CDR2 as YYREEE (reference sequence). The CDR3 has 14 residues. V lost 6 bases to trimming and J lost 1 base, with 13 bases between them. The CDR3 bases are TGTGCCAGCACCTCAGAGCCCAAGAACACTGAAGCTTTCTTT. Its translation: CASTSEPKNTEAFF.

The sample holds a few counts of this clonotype. The chain combines TRBV4-1 with TRBJ2-1; D gene ambiguous. The CDR3 is 16 amino acids. Germline loops: CDR1 MGHRA, CDR2 YSYEKL. Trimming stripped 1 base from V and 1 base from J, with 11 bases between. The CDR3 DNA reads TGCGCCAGCAGCCAAGGGAAAAGCGTTTCCTACAATGAGCAGTTCTTC. It yields the protein CASSQGKSVSYNEQFF.

This clonotype was detected only a few times. CDR3: CAISDSGTLNTEAFF. The CDR3 DNA is TGTGCCATCAGTGATTCCGGGACACTGAACACTGAAGCTTTCTTT. The chain has TRBV10-3 and TRBJ1-1; D perhaps matches TRBD1 (6 bases). CDR1 and CDR2 from the germline V gene are ENHRY and SYGVKD. The CDR3 loop spans 15 amino acids. V lost 3 bases, J lost 0 bases, and 11 bases lay in between.

This clonotype has ten or more counts. The chain carries TRBV20-1 and TRBJ1-4; 9 bases line up with TRBD1. The V gene's germline CDR1 is DFQATT and CDR2 SNEGSKA (reference sequence). The CDR3 has 16 amino acids. Trimming at V came to 2 bases and at J to 7 bases, leaving 11 bases not matched to a gene. The chain's CDR3 is CSARPSGGQGGEKLFF. As DNA, the CDR3 is TGCAGTGCTAGACCATCAGGGGGACAGGGCGGTGAAAAACTGTTTTTT.